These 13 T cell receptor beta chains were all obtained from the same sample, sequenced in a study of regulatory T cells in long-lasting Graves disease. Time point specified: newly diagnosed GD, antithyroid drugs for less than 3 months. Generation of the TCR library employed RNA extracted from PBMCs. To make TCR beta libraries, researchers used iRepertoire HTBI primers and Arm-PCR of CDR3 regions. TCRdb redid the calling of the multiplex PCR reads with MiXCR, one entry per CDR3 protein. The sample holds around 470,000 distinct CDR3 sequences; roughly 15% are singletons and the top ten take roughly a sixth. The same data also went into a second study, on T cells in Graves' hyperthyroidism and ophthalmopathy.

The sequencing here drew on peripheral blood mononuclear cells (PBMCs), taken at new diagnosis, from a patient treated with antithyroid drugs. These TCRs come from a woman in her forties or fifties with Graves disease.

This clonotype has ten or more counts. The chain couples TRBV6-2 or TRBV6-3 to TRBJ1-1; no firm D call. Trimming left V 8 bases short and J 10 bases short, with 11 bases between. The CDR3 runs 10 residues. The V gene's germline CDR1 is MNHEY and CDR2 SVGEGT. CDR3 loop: CASVESLAFF. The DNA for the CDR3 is TGTGCCAGCGTGGAGTCATTAGCTTTCTTT.

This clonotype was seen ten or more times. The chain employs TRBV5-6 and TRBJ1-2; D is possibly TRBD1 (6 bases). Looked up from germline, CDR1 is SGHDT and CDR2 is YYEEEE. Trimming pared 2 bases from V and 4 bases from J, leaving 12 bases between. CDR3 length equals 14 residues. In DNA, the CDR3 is TGTGCCAGCAGCTTACGGGGGCAGGTCTATGGCTACACCTTC. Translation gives CASSLRGQVYGYTF.

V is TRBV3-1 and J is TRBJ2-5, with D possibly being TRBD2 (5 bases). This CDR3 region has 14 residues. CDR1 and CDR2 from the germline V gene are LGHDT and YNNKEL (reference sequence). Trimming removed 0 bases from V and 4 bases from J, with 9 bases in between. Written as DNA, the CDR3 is TGTGCCAGCAGCCAAGACCGGGGAACAGAGACCCAGTACTTC. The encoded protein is CASSQDRGTETQYF.

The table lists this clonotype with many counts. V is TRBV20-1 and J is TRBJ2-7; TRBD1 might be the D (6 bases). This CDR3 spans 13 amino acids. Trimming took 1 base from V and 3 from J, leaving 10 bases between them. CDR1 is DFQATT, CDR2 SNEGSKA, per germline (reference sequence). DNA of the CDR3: TGCAGTGCTAGAGGCAGGGGTCACTACGAGCAGTACTTC. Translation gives CSARGRGHYEQYF.

The CDR3 sequence is CASSEGQRSPSNSPLHF. The CDR3 DNA is TGTGCCAGCAGTGAAGGACAGCGATCTCCATCTAATTCACCCCTCCACTTT. This chain connects TRBV6-1 to TRBJ1-6; possible D gene TRBD1, 5 bases. V gave up 1 base and J gave up 6 bases, with 16 bases separating them. The germline V gene encodes CDR1 MNHNS and CDR2 SASEGT. The CDR3 loop spans 17 amino acids.

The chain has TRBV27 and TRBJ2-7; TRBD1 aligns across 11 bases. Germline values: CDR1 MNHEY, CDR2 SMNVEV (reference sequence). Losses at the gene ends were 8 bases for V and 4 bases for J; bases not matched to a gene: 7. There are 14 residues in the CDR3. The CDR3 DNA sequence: TGTGCCAGCGCTTCCGGGACAGGGGGTTACGAGCAGTACTTC. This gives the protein CASASGTGGYEQYF.

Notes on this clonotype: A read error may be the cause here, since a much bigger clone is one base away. As DNA, the CDR3 is TGTGCCGGCAGTTACGGGGGGGCTCTGGGCGGCGAAGCTTTCTTT. Encoded protein: CAGSYGGALGGEAFF. This sequence joins TRBV6-5 and TRBJ1-1; D might be TRBD1 (6 bases). The CDR3 extends over 15 amino acids. CDR1 is MNHEY, CDR2 SVGAGI, per germline.

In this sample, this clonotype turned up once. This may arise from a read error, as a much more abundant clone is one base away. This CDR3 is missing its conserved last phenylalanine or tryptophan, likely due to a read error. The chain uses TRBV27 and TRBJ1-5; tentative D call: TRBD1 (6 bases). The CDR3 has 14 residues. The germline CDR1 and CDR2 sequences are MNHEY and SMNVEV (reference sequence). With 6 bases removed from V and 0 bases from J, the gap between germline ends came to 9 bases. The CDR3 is CASRQGFSNQPQHL. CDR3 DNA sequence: TGTGCCAGCAGACAGGGATTTAGCAATCAGCCCCAGCATCTT.

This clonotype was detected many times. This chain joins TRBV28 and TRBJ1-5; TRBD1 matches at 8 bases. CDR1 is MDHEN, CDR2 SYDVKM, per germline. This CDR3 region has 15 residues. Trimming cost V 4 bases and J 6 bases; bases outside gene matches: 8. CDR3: CASSSPDREVQPQHF. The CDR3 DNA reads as TGTGCCAGCAGTTCACCGGACAGGGAGGTTCAGCCCCAGCATTTT.

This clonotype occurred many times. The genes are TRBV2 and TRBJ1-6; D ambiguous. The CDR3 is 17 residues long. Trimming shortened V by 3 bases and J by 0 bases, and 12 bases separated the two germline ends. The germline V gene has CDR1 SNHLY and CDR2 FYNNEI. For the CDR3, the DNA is TGTGCCAGCAGTGATTCGGCAGTGTTCTCCTATAATTCACCCCTCCACTTT. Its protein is CASSDSAVFSYNSPLHF.

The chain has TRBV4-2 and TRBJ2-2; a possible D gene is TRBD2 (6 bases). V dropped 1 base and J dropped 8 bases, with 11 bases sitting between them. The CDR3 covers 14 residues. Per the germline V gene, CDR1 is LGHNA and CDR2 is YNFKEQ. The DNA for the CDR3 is TGTGCCAGCAGCCAAGTTCTAGCGAGTGGGGAGCTGTTTTTT. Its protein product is CASSQVLASGELFF.

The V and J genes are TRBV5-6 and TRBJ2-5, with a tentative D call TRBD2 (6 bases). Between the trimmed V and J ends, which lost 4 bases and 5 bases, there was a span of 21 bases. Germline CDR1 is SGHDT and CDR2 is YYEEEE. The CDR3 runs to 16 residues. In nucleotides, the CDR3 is TGTGCCAGCAGCCCGGAGGGGAGGATAGGGCACGAGACCCAGTACTTC. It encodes CASSPEGRIGHETQYF.

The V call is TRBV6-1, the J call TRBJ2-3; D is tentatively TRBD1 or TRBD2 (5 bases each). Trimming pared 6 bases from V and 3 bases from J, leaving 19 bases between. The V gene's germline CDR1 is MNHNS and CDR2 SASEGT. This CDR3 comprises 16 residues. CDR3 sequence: CASSYGTGALTDTQYF. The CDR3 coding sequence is TGTGCCAGCAGCTATGGGACCGGGGCGTTAACAGATACGCAGTATTTT.